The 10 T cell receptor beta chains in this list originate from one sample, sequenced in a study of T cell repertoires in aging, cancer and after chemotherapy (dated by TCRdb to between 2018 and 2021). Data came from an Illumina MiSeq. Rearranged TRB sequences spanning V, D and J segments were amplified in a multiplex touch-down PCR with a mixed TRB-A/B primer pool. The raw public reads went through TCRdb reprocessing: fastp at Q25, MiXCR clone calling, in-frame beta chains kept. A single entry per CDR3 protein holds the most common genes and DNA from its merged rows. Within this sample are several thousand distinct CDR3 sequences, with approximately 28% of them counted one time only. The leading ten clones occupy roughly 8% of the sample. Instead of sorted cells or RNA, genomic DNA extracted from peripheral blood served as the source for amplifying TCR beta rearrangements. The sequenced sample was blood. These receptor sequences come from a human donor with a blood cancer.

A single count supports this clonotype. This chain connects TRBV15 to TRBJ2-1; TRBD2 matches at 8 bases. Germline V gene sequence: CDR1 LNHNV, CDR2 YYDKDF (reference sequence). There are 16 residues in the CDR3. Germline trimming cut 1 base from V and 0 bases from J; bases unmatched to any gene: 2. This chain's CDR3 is CATSRAGGLSYNEQFF. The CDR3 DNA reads TGTGCCACCAGCAGAGCGGGGGGGCTCTCCTACAATGAGCAGTTCTTC.

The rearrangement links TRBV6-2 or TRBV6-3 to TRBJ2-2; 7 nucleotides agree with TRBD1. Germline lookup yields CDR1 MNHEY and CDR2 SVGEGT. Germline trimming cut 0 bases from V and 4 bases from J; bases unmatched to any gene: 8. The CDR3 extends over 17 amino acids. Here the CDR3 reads CASSYSMTGSGTGELFF. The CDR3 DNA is TGTGCCAGCAGTTACTCTATGACAGGGTCCGGCACCGGGGAGCTGTTTTTT.

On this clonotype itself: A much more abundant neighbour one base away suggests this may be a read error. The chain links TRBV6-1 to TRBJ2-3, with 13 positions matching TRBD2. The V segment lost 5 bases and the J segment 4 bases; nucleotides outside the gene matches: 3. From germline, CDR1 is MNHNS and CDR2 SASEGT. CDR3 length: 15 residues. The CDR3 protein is CASSKLAGGPDTQYF. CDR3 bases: TGTGCCAGCAGTAAACTAGCGGGGGGGCCAGATACGCAGTATTTT.

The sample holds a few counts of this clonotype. DNA for the CDR3: TGTGCCTGGACTTCCCCGGGGGGCATTAACTATGGCTACACCTTC. The encoded protein is CAWTSPGGINYGYTF. This sequence joins TRBV30 and TRBJ1-2, with D possibly TRBD1 on 6 matching bases. V shed 4 bases and J shed 1 base, with 16 bases lying between them. The V gene's germline CDR1 is GTSNPN and CDR2 SVGIG (reference sequence). This CDR3 comprises 15 residues.

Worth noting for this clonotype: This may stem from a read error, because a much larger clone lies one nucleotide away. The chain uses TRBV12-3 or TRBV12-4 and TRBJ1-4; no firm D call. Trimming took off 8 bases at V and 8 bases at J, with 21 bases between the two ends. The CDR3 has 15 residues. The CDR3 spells CASCEKEAANEKLFF. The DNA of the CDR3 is TGTGCCAGCTGCGAGAAGGAGGCTGCGAACGAAAAACTGTTTTTT.

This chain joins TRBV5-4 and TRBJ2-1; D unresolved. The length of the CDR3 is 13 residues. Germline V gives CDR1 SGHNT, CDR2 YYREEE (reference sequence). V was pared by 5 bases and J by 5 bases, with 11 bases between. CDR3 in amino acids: CASRLGRDNEQFF. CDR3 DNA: TGTGCCAGCAGACTGGGCCGAGACAATGAGCAGTTCTTC. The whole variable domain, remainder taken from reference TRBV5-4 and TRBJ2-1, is ETGVTQSPTHLIKTRGQQVTLRCSSQSGHNTVSWYQQALGQGPQFIFQYYREEENGRGNFPPRFSGLQFPNYSSELNVNALELDDSALYLCASRLGRDNEQFFGPGTRLTVL.

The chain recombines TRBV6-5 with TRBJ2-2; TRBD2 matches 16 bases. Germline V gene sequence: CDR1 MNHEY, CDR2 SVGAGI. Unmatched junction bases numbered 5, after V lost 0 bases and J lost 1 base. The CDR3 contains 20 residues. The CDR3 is CASSYSSGTSGGENTGELFF. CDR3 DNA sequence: TGTGCCAGCAGTTACTCTTCCGGGACTAGCGGGGGGGAGAACACCGGGGAGCTGTTTTTT.

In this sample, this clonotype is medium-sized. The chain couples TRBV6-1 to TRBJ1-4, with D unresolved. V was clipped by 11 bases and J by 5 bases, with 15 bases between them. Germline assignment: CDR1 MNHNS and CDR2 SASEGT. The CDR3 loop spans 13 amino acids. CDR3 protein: CASNGSENEKLFF. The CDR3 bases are TGTGCCTCCAACGGGTCAGAGAATGAAAAACTGTTTTTT.

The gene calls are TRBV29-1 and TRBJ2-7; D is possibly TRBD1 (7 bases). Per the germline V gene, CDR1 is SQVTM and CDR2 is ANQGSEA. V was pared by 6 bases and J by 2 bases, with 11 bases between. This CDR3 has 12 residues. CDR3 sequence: CSVGGTAYEQYF. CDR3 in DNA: TGCAGCGTAGGGGGGACAGCCTACGAGCAGTACTTC.

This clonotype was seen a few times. CDR3 coding DNA: TGTGCCAGCTCACCACCAACGACCCAAGAGACCCAGTACTTC. This sequence encodes CASSPPTTQETQYF. The chain links TRBV18 to TRBJ2-5; D call uncertain. Between the trimmed V and J ends, which lost 0 bases and 1 base, there was a span of 6 bases. The CDR3 is made up of 14 amino acids. Germline loops: CDR1 KGHSH, CDR2 LQKENI.